The 6 T cell receptor beta chains reported below all come from one sample, sequenced in a study of T cell changes during pregnancy in multiple sclerosis (dated by TCRdb to between 2017 and 2020). Library construction relied on the immunoSEQ multiplex PCR assay. In TCRdb, the immuneACCESS table is reduced to in-frame sequences with V and J assigned. These tables do not hold every clone; where another copy was compared, an unresolved V gene accounts for under half, and the others remain unexplained. For this sample there are 35,000 to 40,000 clones; more than 90% appear just once. The top ten constitute more than 5% of the sample. Sequenced material: CD8+ T cells from peripheral blood mononuclear cells, taken in the third trimester of pregnancy. The receptor set was obtained from a female donor with multiple sclerosis, enrolled in a pregnancy study.

CDR3 coding DNA: TGTGCCAGCAGTGCTACTAGCGCGGAGACCCAGTACTTC. Translated, it gives CASSATSAETQYF. V is TRBV6-5 and J is TRBJ2-5; 7 bases match TRBD2. Germline V gene lookup returns CDR1 MNHEY and CDR2 SVGAGI. Losses at the gene ends were 5 bases for V and 5 bases for J; bases not matched to a gene: 5. The length of the CDR3 is 13 residues.

The chain links TRBV19 to TRBJ2-7; 9 bases agree with TRBD2. CDR1 is LNHDA and CDR2 is SQIVND in the germline V gene (reference sequence). V gave up 5 bases and J gave up 4 bases; unmatched junction bases: 12. The CDR3 totals 16 residues. CDR3 residues: CASSFSGSLIVYEQYF. DNA of the CDR3: TGTGCCAGTAGTTTTAGCGGGAGCCTAATAGTGTACGAGCAGTACTTC.

This clone turned up a few times. CDR3 in amino acids: CASSAGFGDQPQHF. Here the CDR3 DNA reads TGTGCCAGCAGCGCAGGGTTTGGGGATCAGCCCCAGCATTTT. This chain connects TRBV9 to TRBJ1-5, with D perhaps matching TRBD1 (5 bases). The germline CDR1 and CDR2 sequences are SGDLS and YYNGEE. This CDR3 is built from 14 residues. Trimming cost V 3 bases and J 5 bases, with 12 bases left between them.

The DNA of the CDR3 is TGTGCCAGCAGCTACAAAGCGGGAGATCCCAGCTACGAGCAGTACTTC. Translating it yields CASSYKAGDPSYEQYF. The chain recombines TRBV27 with TRBJ2-5, with 8 positions matching TRBD2. TRBJ2-7 matches the DNA end more closely, so the J call is doubtful. This CDR3 has 16 residues. Per germline, CDR1 MNHEY and CDR2 SMNVEV (reference sequence).

This chain links TRBV6-5 with TRBJ2-1; perhaps TRBD1 as D (5 bases). Germline V gene data show CDR1 as MNHEY and CDR2 as SVGAGI. The ends were cut back, 0 bases at V and 0 bases at J, with 6 bases in the middle. The CDR3 is made up of 15 amino acids. The CDR3 sequence: CASSYSDSSYNEQFF. Written as DNA, the CDR3 is TGTGCCAGCAGTTACTCTGACAGCTCCTACAATGAGCAGTTCTTC.

The chain recombines TRBV16 with TRBJ1-2, with D possibly being TRBD1 (5 bases). From germline, CDR1 is KGHSY and CDR2 FQNENV. The V gene lost 1 base and the J gene lost 3 bases, with 12 bases spanning the gap. CDR3 length equals 15 residues. The DNA for the CDR3 is TGTGCCAGCAGCCAATTGGCAACAGGACACTATGGCTACACCTTC. Amino acids: CASSQLATGHYGYTF.